This T cell receptor (beta chain) was sequenced for a study of metastatic and nonmetastatic thyroid tumors. All patients were untreated before thyroid surgery. Of note for this clone: The junction departs from the called germline gene at one end, perhaps through a read error.

Using MiXCR, TCRdb re-called clones from the PCR reads. The sample consists of thousands of clones, over 25% of them appearing once. Germline CDR1 and CDR2: SGHRS and YFSETQ. This CDR3 has 13 amino acids. V gene TRBV5-1 combines with J gene TRBJ2-7; D remains ambiguous. Sequenced sample: adjacent normal tissue. This receptor was identified in a female donor with papillary thyroid cancer or a benign thyroid nodule (not recorded which). Some clones in this sample may be carry-over from other donors' samples. Here the CDR3 reads CASSPDEVYGQYF. The CDR3 DNA sequence: TGCGCCAGCAGCCCCGACGAGGTCTACGGGCAGTACTTC.